This is a list of T cell receptor beta chains from one sample in a study of early T cells in non-severe SARS-CoV-2 infection. TCRdb redid the calling of the 5' RACE reads with MiXCR, one entry per CDR3 protein. This table holds over 25,000 distinct CDR3 sequences, approximately 6% found once. Sequenced sample: whole blood. The receptors here all came from an adult who was a healthcare worker with PCR-confirmed SARS-CoV-2 infection or an uninfected control (not recorded which). Both conserved end residues are part of each CDR3. A D gene is named only where the DNA matches it firmly. Not every row has a clone size; where given, it reads once, few, many or a size class.

clone size	J gene	V gene	D gene	CDR3 protein	CDR3 DNA
few	TRBJ2-7	TRBV7-8	TRBD1	CASNEGAGGGLYEQYF	TGTGCCAGCAACGAAGGGGCAGGGGGCGGGTTGTACGAGCAGTACTTC
few	TRBJ2-3	TRBV25-1	TRBD1	CASSEYPEDRVGTDTQYF	TGTGCCAGCAGTGAATACCCCGAAGACAGGGTTGGCACAGATACGCAGTATTTT
many	TRBJ1-5	TRBV19	-	CASSFRLGGSNQPQHF	TGTGCCAGTAGTTTCCGACTTGGCGGGAGCAATCAGCCCCAGCATTTT
many	TRBJ2-1	TRBV3-1	TRBD2	CASSPRGGASYNEQFF	TGTGCCAGCAGCCCACGGGGGGGGGCCTCCTACAATGAGCAGTTCTTC
many	TRBJ1-4	TRBV6-6	-	CASSPIGQSTTNEKLFF	TGTGCCAGCAGCCCAATAGGCCAGAGTACAACTAATGAAAAACTGTTTTTT
many	TRBJ2-7	TRBV18	-	CASSPGDLFLNTYEQYF	TGTGCCAGCTCACCAGGGGATTTATTCCTCAATACCTACGAGCAGTACTTC
many	TRBJ1-4	TRBV28	-	CASSFPTDDEKLFF	TGTGCCAGCAGTTTTCCTACAGACGATGAAAAACTGTTTTTT
many	TRBJ1-3	TRBV12-3/TRBV12-4	-	CASSLWASGNTIYF	TGTGCCAGCAGTTTATGGGCTTCCGGAAACACCATATATTTT
few	TRBJ2-3	TRBV7-2	-	CASSLNLGTQYF	TGTGCCAGCAGCTTAAATTTGGGTACGCAGTATTTT
many	TRBJ2-3	TRBV7-2	-	CASSLGARVTDTQYF	TGTGCCAGCAGCTTAGGGGCCAGGGTCACAGATACGCAGTATTTT
many	TRBJ2-7	TRBV7-3	-	CASSRDAGGEQYF	TGTGCCAGCAGCCGGGACGCAGGTGGGGAGCAGTACTTC
-	TRBJ2-2	TRBV6-2/TRBV6-3	-	CASTYGNTGELFF	TGTGCCAGCACCTACGGGAACACCGGGGAGCTGTTTTTT
-	TRBJ2-3	TRBV11-2	-	CASSLDARTWGAPQYF	TGTGCCAGCAGCTTAGACGCAAGGACCTGGGGGGCCCCGCAGTATTTT
few	TRBJ1-6	TRBV12-3/TRBV12-4	-	CASSPSPWVSPPHF	TGTGCCAGCAGCCCCTCCCCGTGGGTCTCACCCCCCCACTTT
few	TRBJ2-5	TRBV20-1	-	CSAKGDSPETQYF	TGCAGTGCTAAAGGGGACTCCCCAGAGACCCAGTACTTC
few	TRBJ2-3	TRBV20-1	-	CSARDLVDTQYF	TGCAGTGCTAGAGATCTGGTGGATACGCAGTATTTT
many	TRBJ1-2	TRBV4-2	-	CASSQSQHLSGYGYTF	TGTGCCAGCAGCCAAAGTCAGCACTTGAGCGGCTATGGCTACACCTTC
few	TRBJ2-5	TRBV28	-	CASSLPGGEETQYF	TGTGCCAGCAGTTTACCCGGGGGCGAAGAGACCCAGTACTTC
many	TRBJ2-5	TRBV6-5	TRBD2	CASNALAGGETQYF	TGTGCCAGCAATGCACTAGCGGGGGGAGAGACCCAGTACTTC
many	TRBJ2-3	TRBV12-3/TRBV12-4	TRBD2	CASDLAGESTDTQYF	TGTGCCAGTGATTTAGCGGGGGAAAGCACAGATACGCAGTATTTT
few	TRBJ2-2	TRBV7-9	-	CASSLSNTGELFF	TGTGCCAGCAGCCTCAGTAACACCGGGGAGCTGTTTTTT
many	TRBJ1-2	TRBV6-6	-	CASSSIRPPGGYTF	TGTGCCAGCAGTTCTATCCGTCCCCCGGGCGGCTACACCTTC